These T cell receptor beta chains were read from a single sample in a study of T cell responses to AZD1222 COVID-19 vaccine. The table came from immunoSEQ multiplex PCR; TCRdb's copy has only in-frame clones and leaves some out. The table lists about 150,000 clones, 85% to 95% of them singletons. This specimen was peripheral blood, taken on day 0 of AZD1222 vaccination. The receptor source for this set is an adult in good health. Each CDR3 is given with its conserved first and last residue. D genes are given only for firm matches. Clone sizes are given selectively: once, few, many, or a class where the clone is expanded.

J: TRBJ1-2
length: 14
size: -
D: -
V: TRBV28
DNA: TGTGCCAGCAGTTTATCTGGCTCCAACTATGGCTACACCTTC
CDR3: CASSLSGSNYGYTF

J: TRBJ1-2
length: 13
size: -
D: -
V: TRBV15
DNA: TGTGCCACCAGCAGAGATCTCTGGAGAGGCTCCCTTTTC
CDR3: CATSRDLWRGSLF

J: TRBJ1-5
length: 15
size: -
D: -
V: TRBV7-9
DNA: TGTGCCAGCAGCTTCTTGGGGGGTAGCAATCAGCCCCAGCATTTT
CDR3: CASSFLGGSNQPQHF

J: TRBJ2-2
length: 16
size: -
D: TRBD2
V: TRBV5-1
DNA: TGCGCCAGCAGCGCTTCTAGCGGGAGGGCCTCCGGGGAGCTGTTTTTT
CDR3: CASSASSGRASGELFF

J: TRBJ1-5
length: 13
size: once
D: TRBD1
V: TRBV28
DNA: TGTGCCAGCAGGGAACAGGGGGAACAGCCCCAGCATTTT
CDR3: CASREQGEQPQHF

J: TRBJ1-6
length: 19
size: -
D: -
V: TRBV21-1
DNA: TGTGCCAGCAAGGAGGGCGGTGGCGGAACCCTCTATGAAAATTCACCCCTCCACTTT
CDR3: CASKEGGGGTLYENSPLHF

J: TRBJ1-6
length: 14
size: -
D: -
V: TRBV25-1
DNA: TGTGCCAGCAGCCGGGACCGGGGGAATTCACCCCTCCACTTT
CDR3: CASSRDRGNSPLHF

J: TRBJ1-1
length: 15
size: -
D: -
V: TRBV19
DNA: TGTGCCAGTAGTATAGTTAAGGGCGGACGCACTGAAGCTTTCTTT
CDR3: CASSIVKGGRTEAFF

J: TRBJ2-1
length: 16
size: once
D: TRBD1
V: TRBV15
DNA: TGTGCCACCAGCAGAGTATCCGGACAGGGCCAAAATGAGCAGTTCTTC
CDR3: CATSRVSGQGQNEQFF

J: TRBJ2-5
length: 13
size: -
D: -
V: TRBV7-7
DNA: TGTGCTAGCAGCTTAGGCAACCAAGAGACCCAGTACTTC
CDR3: CASSLGNQETQYF

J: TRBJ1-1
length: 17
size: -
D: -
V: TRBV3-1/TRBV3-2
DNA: TGTGCCAGCAGCCCCAAGGCAGGGCTCGCCGGGAACACTGAAGCTTTCTTT
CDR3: CASSPKAGLAGNTEAFF

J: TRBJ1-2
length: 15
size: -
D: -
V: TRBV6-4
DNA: TGTGCCAGCAGCGAAGACAGTTCCTTAAACTATGGCTACACCTTC
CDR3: CASSEDSSLNYGYTF

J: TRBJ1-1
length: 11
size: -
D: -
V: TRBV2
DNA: TGTGCCAGCCATTTAAACACTGAAGCTTTCTTT
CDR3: CASHLNTEAFF

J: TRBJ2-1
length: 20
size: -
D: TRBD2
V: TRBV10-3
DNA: TGTGCCATCAGTGAGCCCACCGTCGGCGGGAGGGCCTCGGGGTACAATGAGCAGTTCTTC
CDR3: CAISEPTVGGRASGYNEQFF

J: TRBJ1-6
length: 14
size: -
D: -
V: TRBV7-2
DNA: TGTGCCAGCAGCTTAATGTTGGGAAATTCACCCCTCCACTTT
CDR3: CASSLMLGNSPLHF

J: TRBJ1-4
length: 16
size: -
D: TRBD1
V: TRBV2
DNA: TGTGCCAGCAGGCGCGGACAGGGTCTAACTAATGAAAAACTGTTTTTT
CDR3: CASRRGQGLTNEKLFF

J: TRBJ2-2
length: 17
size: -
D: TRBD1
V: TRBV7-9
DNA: TGTGCCAGCAGCTTCCCACCGGGACAGGGCGGCACCGGGGAGCTGTTTTTT
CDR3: CASSFPPGQGGTGELFF

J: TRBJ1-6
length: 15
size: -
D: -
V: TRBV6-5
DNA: TGTGCCAGCAGTTACCTCGGGGGGGTAAACTCACCCCTCCACTTT
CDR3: CASSYLGGVNSPLHF

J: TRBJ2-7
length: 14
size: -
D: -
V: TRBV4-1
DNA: TGCGCCAGCAGCCACACCCCGACAGCCGCCGAGCAGTACTTC
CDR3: CASSHTPTAAEQYF

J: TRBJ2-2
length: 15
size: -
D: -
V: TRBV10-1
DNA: TGCGCCAGCAGCGGGGCGGGAAGGAACACCGGGGAGCTGTTTTTT
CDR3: CASSGAGRNTGELFF

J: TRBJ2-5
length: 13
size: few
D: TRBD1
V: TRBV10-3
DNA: TGTGCCATATGGACAGGGTACCAAGAGACCCAGTACTTC
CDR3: CAIWTGYQETQYF

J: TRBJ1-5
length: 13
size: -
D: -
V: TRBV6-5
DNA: TGTGCCAGCCAGGGGATGGGCAATCAGCCCCAGCATTTT
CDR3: CASQGMGNQPQHF

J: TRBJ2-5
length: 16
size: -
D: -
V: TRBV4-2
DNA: TGTGCCAGCAGCCAGACTCTAGCGTGGGGGCAAGAGACCCAGTACTTC
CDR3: CASSQTLAWGQETQYF

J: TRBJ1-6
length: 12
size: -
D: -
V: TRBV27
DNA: TGTGCCAGCAGTTTAAATAATTCACCCCTCCACTTT
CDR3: CASSLNNSPLHF

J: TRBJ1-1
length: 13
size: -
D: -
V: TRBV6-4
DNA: TGTGCCAGCAGTGACCGGGAGAACACTGAAGCTTTCTTT
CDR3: CASSDRENTEAFF

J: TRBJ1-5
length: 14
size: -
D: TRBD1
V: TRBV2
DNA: TGTGCCAGCAGTGTGGGGACAGGTATCGTGCCCCAGCATTTT
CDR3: CASSVGTGIVPQHF

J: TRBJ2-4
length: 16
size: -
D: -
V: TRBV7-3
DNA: TGTGCCAGCAGCTTACGCGGAGGGCTAGCCAAAAACATTCAGTACTTC
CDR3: CASSLRGGLAKNIQYF

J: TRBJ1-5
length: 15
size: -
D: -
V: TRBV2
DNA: TGTGCCAGCAGGGAGGGACAAGGATCCCATCAGCCCCAGCATTTT
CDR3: CASREGQGSHQPQHF

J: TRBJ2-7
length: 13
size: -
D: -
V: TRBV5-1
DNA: TGCGCCAGCAGCTCGGCCGACCTCTACGAGCAGTACTTC
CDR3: CASSSADLYEQYF

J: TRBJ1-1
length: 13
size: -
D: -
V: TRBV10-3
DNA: TGTGCCATCTGCAGGAGCTTGAACACTGAAGCTTTCTTT
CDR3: CAICRSLNTEAFF

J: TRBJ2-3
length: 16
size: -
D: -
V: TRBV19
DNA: TGTGCCAGTAGTATGCCCGGTGGGGGGTTTCCAGATACGCAGTATTTT
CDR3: CASSMPGGGFPDTQYF

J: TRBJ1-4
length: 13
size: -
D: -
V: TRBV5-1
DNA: TGCGCCAGCAGCTGGGCAACTAATGAAAAACTGTTTTTT
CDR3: CASSWATNEKLFF

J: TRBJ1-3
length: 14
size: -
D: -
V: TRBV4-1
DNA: TGCGCCAGCAGCTTCGACAGCTTAGGAAACACCATATATTTT
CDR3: CASSFDSLGNTIYF

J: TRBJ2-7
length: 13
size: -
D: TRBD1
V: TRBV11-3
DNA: TGTGCCAGCAGCCGCACACAGGGGTACGAGCAGTACTTC
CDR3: CASSRTQGYEQYF

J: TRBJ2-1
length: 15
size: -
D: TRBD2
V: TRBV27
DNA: TGTGCCAGCAGTTTACTGGGGACTAACTACAATGAGCAGTTCTTC
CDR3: CASSLLGTNYNEQFF

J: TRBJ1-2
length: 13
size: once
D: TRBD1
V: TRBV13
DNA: TGTGCCAGCAGCTTCGACAGGGCCTATGGCTACACCTTC
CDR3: CASSFDRAYGYTF

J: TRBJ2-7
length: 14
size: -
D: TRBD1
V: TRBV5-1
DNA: TGCGCCAGCAGCTACACCACACAGGGGATTGAGCAGTACTTC
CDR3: CASSYTTQGIEQYF

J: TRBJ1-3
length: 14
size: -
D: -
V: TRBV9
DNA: TGTGCCAGCAGCGTAGCAGGGAACGGAAACACCATATATTTT
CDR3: CASSVAGNGNTIYF